The rows below give T cell receptor beta chains drawn from one sample of a study of control samples from healthy donors and cancer patients. Only in-frame clones appear in the TCRdb table, and some are missing; sequencing was by immunoSEQ multiplex PCR. The sample has some 140,000 clones, roughly 90% seen once. The sequencing sample was made of blood. Receptors were obtained from a young man in good health. CDR3s include the opening cysteine and the closing phenylalanine or tryptophan. The D gene is left open where the match is weak. The listing skips clone size in some rows; elsewhere it reads once, few, many or a size class.

abundance: .; v_gene: TRBV19; j_gene: TRBJ2-7; d_gene: TRBD1; CDR3nt: TGTGCCAGTAGCCGGGACAGGGGGCCGGTCGAGCAGTACTTC; CDR3aa: CASSRDRGPVEQYF
abundance: .; v_gene: TRBV5-5; j_gene: TRBJ2-1; d_gene: .; CDR3nt: TGTGCCAGCAGCTACGGACTCTCTTACAATGAGCAGTTCTTC; CDR3aa: CASSYGLSYNEQFF
abundance: once; v_gene: TRBV15; j_gene: TRBJ2-5; d_gene: TRBD1; CDR3nt: TGTGCCACCAGCAGAGATGGGACAGGGGGGGGGACCCAGTACTTC; CDR3aa: CATSRDGTGGGTQYF
abundance: .; v_gene: TRBV28; j_gene: TRBJ1-4; d_gene: .; CDR3nt: TGTGCCAGCAGTCCCGGACAAGCTTCTAATGAAAAACTGTTTTTT; CDR3aa: CASSPGQASNEKLFF
abundance: .; v_gene: TRBV13; j_gene: TRBJ1-3; d_gene: .; CDR3nt: TGTGCCAGCAGCTTAAGGCAGGAAAACACCATATATTTT; CDR3aa: CASSLRQENTIYF
abundance: .; v_gene: TRBV10-3; j_gene: TRBJ1-1; d_gene: .; CDR3nt: TGTGCCATCAGTGATGGGGGGGCGCGCACTGAAGCTTTCTTT; CDR3aa: CAISDGGARTEAFF
abundance: .; v_gene: TRBV6-6; j_gene: TRBJ2-7; d_gene: TRBD2; CDR3nt: TGTGCCAGCAGCCCGGGGACTAGCGGGACCTCCTACGAGCAGTACTTC; CDR3aa: CASSPGTSGTSYEQYF
abundance: .; v_gene: TRBV4-1; j_gene: TRBJ2-3; d_gene: TRBD2; CDR3nt: TGCGCCAGCAGCCAACCAATGGGGCGGGAGGGCACAGATACGCAGTATTTT; CDR3aa: CASSQPMGREGTDTQYF
abundance: few; v_gene: TRBV5-6; j_gene: TRBJ1-1; d_gene: .; CDR3nt: TGTGCCAGCAGCCCGGCCCCTTACAGAATGAACACTGAAGCTTTCTTT; CDR3aa: CASSPAPYRMNTEAFF
abundance: .; v_gene: TRBV11-3; j_gene: TRBJ2-3; d_gene: .; CDR3nt: TGTGCCAGCAGCTTAGTGGACCACAGCGGTACGCAGTATTTT; CDR3aa: CASSLVDHSGTQYF
abundance: .; v_gene: TRBV6-2/TRBV6-3; j_gene: TRBJ2-7; d_gene: .; CDR3nt: TGTGCCAGCAGTTACCGGGACAACTCCTACGAGCAGTACTTC; CDR3aa: CASSYRDNSYEQYF
abundance: .; v_gene: TRBV12-3/TRBV12-4; j_gene: TRBJ2-7; d_gene: .; CDR3nt: TGTGCCAGCAGTCGGGACCCGGGCCACGAGCAGTACTTC; CDR3aa: CASSRDPGHEQYF
abundance: .; v_gene: TRBV6-5; j_gene: TRBJ1-4; d_gene: .; CDR3nt: TGTGCCAGCAAGACGACAGCCGTTGAAAAACTGTTTTTT; CDR3aa: CASKTTAVEKLFF
abundance: .; v_gene: TRBV18; j_gene: TRBJ2-7; d_gene: TRBD1; CDR3nt: TGTGCCAGCTCACTCGGACAGGGGACCTACGAGCAGTACTTC; CDR3aa: CASSLGQGTYEQYF
abundance: once; v_gene: TRBV6-5; j_gene: TRBJ1-1; d_gene: .; CDR3nt: TGTGCCAGCAGTTTCGGAGGGGGGAACACTGAAGCTTTCTTT; CDR3aa: CASSFGGGNTEAFF
abundance: .; v_gene: TRBV2; j_gene: TRBJ1-4; d_gene: .; CDR3nt: TGTGCCAGCAGTGAAGGCAAAGTAACTAATGAAAAACTGTTTTTT; CDR3aa: CASSEGKVTNEKLFF
abundance: .; v_gene: TRBV19; j_gene: TRBJ1-2; d_gene: TRBD1; CDR3nt: TGTGCCAGTAGTATCGATTTAGGGACAGGGAATTATGGCTACACCTTC; CDR3aa: CASSIDLGTGNYGYTF
abundance: .; v_gene: TRBV7-2; j_gene: TRBJ2-1; d_gene: .; CDR3nt: TGTGCCAGCAGCTTAATCTGGGGCTCTAACAATGAGCAGTTCTTC; CDR3aa: CASSLIWGSNNEQFF
abundance: .; v_gene: TRBV5-1; j_gene: TRBJ1-3; d_gene: TRBD1; CDR3nt: TGCGCCAGCAGCTTGGCAAGACAGGGTGCGGACACCATATATTTT; CDR3aa: CASSLARQGADTIYF
abundance: .; v_gene: TRBV5-1; j_gene: TRBJ2-1; d_gene: TRBD2; CDR3nt: TGCGCCAGCAGCTTTATAGCGGGAGGTCGGGGGGAGCAGTTCTTC; CDR3aa: CASSFIAGGRGEQFF
abundance: .; v_gene: TRBV6-5; j_gene: TRBJ1-2; d_gene: .; CDR3nt: TGTGCCAGCAGTTATTATAGGGAGGCGGATGGCTACACCTTC; CDR3aa: CASSYYREADGYTF
abundance: once; v_gene: TRBV27; j_gene: TRBJ1-2; d_gene: TRBD1; CDR3nt: TGTGCCAGCAGTTCCTTTACAGGGGCCTTCATTAACTATGGCTACACCTTC; CDR3aa: CASSSFTGAFINYGYTF